This paragraph covers one TCR beta chain sequence. What it binds is not known. CDR1 and CDR2 from the germline V gene are MDHEN and SYDVKM. The CDR3 runs to 14 residues. Trimming left V 4 bases short and J 4 bases short, with 13 bases between. In TCRdb, the 5' RACE reads were re-called with MiXCR into one record per CDR3 protein. The sample lists about 250,000 distinct CDR3 sequences, about 8.9% seen once, with 3% in the top ten. The data are from a study of identical twins. Findings and limits, study-wide: Models underestimated out-of-frame TCR alpha sharing in monozygotic twins. Conclusions were based on cross-sectional statistical analysis, without following the same donors.

The sample also formed part of further work on yellow fever vaccine responses in identical twins.

Sequences were obtained from CD8+ T cells sorted from blood. The genes are TRBV28 and TRBJ1-1; D gene unclear. The sequence was obtained from a woman aged 18-29 years in good health. In nucleotides, the CDR3 is TGTGCCAGCAGTTACCCGAGCGGGTCCACTGAAGCTTTCTTT. Its protein is CASSYPSGSTEAFF.